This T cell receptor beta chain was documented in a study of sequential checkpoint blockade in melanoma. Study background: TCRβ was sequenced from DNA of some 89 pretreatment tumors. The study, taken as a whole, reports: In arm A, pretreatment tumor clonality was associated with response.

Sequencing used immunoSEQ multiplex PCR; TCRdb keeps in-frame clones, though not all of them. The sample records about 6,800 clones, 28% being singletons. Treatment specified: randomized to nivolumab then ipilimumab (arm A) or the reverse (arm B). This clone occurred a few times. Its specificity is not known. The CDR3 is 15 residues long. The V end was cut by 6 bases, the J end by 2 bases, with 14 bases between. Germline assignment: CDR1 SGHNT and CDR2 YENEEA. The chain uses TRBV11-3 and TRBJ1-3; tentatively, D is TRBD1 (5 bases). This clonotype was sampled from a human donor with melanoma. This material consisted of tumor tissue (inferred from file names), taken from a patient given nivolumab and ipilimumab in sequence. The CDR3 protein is CASSLRQGTGNTIYF. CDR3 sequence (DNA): TGTGCCAGCAGTCTTAGGCAGGGTACTGGAAACACCATATATTTT.